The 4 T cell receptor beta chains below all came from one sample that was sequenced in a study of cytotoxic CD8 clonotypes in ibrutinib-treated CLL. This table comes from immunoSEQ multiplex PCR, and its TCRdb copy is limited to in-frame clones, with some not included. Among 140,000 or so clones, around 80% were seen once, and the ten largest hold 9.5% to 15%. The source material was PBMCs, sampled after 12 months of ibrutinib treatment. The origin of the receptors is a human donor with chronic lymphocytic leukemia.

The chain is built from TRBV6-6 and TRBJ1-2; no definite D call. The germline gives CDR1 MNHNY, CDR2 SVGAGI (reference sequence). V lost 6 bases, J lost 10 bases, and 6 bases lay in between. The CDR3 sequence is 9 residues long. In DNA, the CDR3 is TGTGCCAGCAGCCCCCCCTACACCTTC. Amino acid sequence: CASSPPYTF.

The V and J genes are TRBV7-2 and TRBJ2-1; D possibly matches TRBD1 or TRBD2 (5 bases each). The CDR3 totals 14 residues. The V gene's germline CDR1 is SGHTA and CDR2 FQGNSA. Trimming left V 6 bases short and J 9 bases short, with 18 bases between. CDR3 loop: CASRRGGPVGEQFF. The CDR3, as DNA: TGTGCCAGCAGGAGGGGCGGGCCCGTCGGTGAGCAGTTCTTC.

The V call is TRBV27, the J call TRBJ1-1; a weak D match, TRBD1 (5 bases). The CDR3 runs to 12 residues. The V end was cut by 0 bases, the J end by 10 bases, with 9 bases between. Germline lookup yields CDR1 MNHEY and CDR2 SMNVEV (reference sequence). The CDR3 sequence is CASSLSQGIAFF. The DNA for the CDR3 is TGTGCCAGCAGTTTATCGCAGGGCATAGCTTTCTTT.

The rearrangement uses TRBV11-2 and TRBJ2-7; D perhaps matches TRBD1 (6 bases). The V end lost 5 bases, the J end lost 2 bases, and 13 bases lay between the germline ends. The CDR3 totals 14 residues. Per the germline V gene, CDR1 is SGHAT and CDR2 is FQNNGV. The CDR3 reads CASSPGDQAYEQYF. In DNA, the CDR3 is TGTGCCAGCAGCCCAGGGGACCAAGCCTACGAGCAGTACTTC.